The 21 T cell receptor beta chains in this list originate from one sample, sequenced in a study of beta chain features in type 1 diabetes. Overall study findings and caveats: Type 1 diabetes patients had TCRB CDR3s that were shorter (moderately but significantly so) in all four CD4+ subsets.

Of the isolated RNA, all was reverse transcribed, and so the sequenced material was expressed TCRB transcripts. Assay used: immunoSEQ multiplex PCR; TCRdb lists only in-frame clones, some missing. The sample has over 200,000 clones; roughly 10% are singletons. The antigens for these receptors are not known. The sample taken for sequencing was naive CD4+ T cells from blood. These receptor sequences come from a man aged 25 to 40 with type 1 diabetes.

The chain recombines TRBV2 with TRBJ1-2, with D possibly TRBD1 on 5 matching bases. Germline assignment: CDR1 SNHLY and CDR2 FYNNEI. V lost 5 bases, J lost 6 bases, and 13 bases lay in between. The CDR3 has 13 residues. Here the CDR3 DNA reads TGTGCCAGCAGTAGGACACCGAGAGATGGCTACACCTTC. Protein: CASSRTPRDGYTF.

The chain carries TRBV5-6 and TRBJ2-7, with D unresolved. The CDR3 runs 13 residues. Germline CDR1 is SGHDT and CDR2 is YYEEEE. Trimming removed 2 bases at V and 7 bases at J, with 13 bases between. In DNA, the CDR3 is TGTGCCAGCAGCTTAAAGCTGCCTCGGGAGCAGTACTTC. Translated: CASSLKLPREQYF. Full variable domain (remainder filled in from reference TRBV5-6 and TRBJ2-7): DAGVTQSPTHLIKTRGQQVTLRCSPKSGHDTVSWYQQALGQGPQFIFQYYEEEERQRGNFPDRFSGHQFPNYSSELNVNALLLGDSALYLCASSLKLPREQYFGPGTRLTVT.

A few counts support this clone. The gene calls are TRBV7-9 and TRBJ1-4, with TRBD1 matching over 9 bases. J was trimmed by 4 bases and V by 3 bases; bases with no gene match: 9. The length of the CDR3 is 17 residues. Germline V gives CDR1 SEHNR, CDR2 FQNEAQ (reference sequence). The CDR3 sequence: CASSLGQGFSGNEKLFF. The CDR3 nucleotides read TGTGCCAGCAGCTTGGGACAGGGATTTTCTGGTAATGAAAAACTGTTTTTT.

The chain recombines TRBV7-2 with TRBJ2-3; possibly TRBD2 for D (6 bases). Germline V CDR1 and CDR2: SGHTA, FQGNSA. This CDR3 is 16 amino acids long. With 0 bases removed from V and 5 bases from J, the gap between germline ends came to 15 bases. The CDR3 loop is CASSLALALGGDTQYF. In nucleotides, the CDR3 is TGTGCCAGCAGCTTAGCTCTGGCCCTCGGGGGAGATACGCAGTATTTT.

In its sample, this clone was seen a few times. The V and J genes are TRBV5-1 and TRBJ1-2; 7 bases are a match to TRBD1. The germline V gene encodes CDR1 SGHRS and CDR2 YFSETQ. V lost 1 base and J lost 6; bases outside the gene matches: 3. The length of the CDR3 is 13 residues. The CDR3 coding sequence is TGCGCCAGCAGCTTGTTCCAGGGGGATGGCTACACCTTC. This encodes CASSLFQGDGYTF.

This chain links TRBV28 with TRBJ2-4, with D perhaps TRBD1 (6 bases). Germline V gene sequence: CDR1 MDHEN, CDR2 SYDVKM. This CDR3 is built from 15 residues. V was shortened by 6 bases and J by 8 bases, with 20 bases between the two germline ends. The CDR3 bases are TGTGCCAGCAGCCCAACAGGGCGGCCCCCGGACATTCAGTACTTC. It specifies CASSPTGRPPDIQYF.

This clone turned up a few times. The chain is built from TRBV7-9 and TRBJ1-3; possibly TRBD1 for D (5 bases). The germline V gene encodes CDR1 SEHNR and CDR2 FQNEAQ (reference sequence). This CDR3 has 13 amino acids. Trimming cost V 4 bases and J 5 bases, with 9 bases left between them. Here the CDR3 DNA reads TGTGCCAGCAGCTACGGACACAGAAACACCATATATTTT. Translated, it gives CASSYGHRNTIYF. Together with reference TRBV7-9 and TRBJ1-3, the CDR3 gives the full variable domain: DTGVSQNPRHKITKRGQNVTFRCDPISEHNRLYWYRQTLGQGPEFLTYFQNEAQLEKSRLLSDRFSAERPKGSFSTLEIQRTEQGDSAMYLCASSYGHRNTIYFGEGSWLTVV.

This clone has a handful of counts. V gene TRBV19 combines with J gene TRBJ1-1, with TRBD1 identical over 8 bases. V gave up 9 bases and J gave up 1 base; unmatched junction bases: 4. Germline V lookup: CDR1 LNHDA, CDR2 SQIVND (reference sequence). The CDR3 length is 13 residues. The CDR3 sequence is CASGQGGNTEAFF. The CDR3 DNA is TGTGCCAGCGGACAGGGAGGGAACACTGAAGCTTTCTTT. Supplemented by reference TRBV19 and TRBJ1-1, the full variable domain reads DGGITQSPKYLFRKEGQNVTLSCEQNLNHDAMYWYRQDPGQGLRLIYYSQIVNDFQKGDIAEGYSVSREKKESFPLTVTSAQKNPTAFYLCASGQGGNTEAFFGQGTRLTVV.

This clone was seen just once. The genes are TRBV2 and TRBJ1-2, with 8 bases fitting TRBD1. V trimming: 3 bases; J trimming: 3 bases; junction bases outside the gene matches: 0. Germline assignment: CDR1 SNHLY and CDR2 FYNNEI. CDR3 length equals 13 residues. The CDR3 bases are TGTGCCAGCAGTGAGGGACAGGACTATGGCTACACCTTC. Its protein product is CASSEGQDYGYTF. Full variable domain (remainder filled in from reference TRBV2 and TRBJ1-2): EPEVTQTPSHQVTQMGQEVILRCVPISNHLYFYWYRQILGQKVEFLVSFYNNEISEKSEIFDDQFSVERPDGSNFTLKIRSTKLEDSAMYFCASSEGQDYGYTFGSGTRLTVV.

This clone was observed a few times. The chain is built from TRBV18 and TRBJ2-1; 8 bases are shared with TRBD2. J was trimmed by 4 bases and V by 3 bases; bases with no gene match: 5. Germline loops: CDR1 KGHSH, CDR2 LQKENI. The CDR3 extends over 15 amino acids. CDR3 coding DNA: TGTGCCAGCTCACCGACTAGCGATCAATACAATGAGCAGTTCTTC. As protein: CASSPTSDQYNEQFF. The variable domain in full, completed from reference TRBV18 and TRBJ2-1, reads NAGVMQNPRHLVRRRGQEARLRCSPMKGHSHVYWYRQLPEEGLKFMVYLQKENIIDESGMPKERFSAEFPKEGPSILRIQQVVRGDSAAYFCASSPTSDQYNEQFFGPGTRLTVL.

This clone was seen only a few times. The V and J genes are TRBV7-8 and TRBJ2-3; weak D call: TRBD1 (5 bases). Germline CDR1 is SGHVS and CDR2 is FQNEAQ. Deletions cut 4 bases from V and 6 bases from J, with 17 bases between. The CDR3 has 15 residues. The CDR3 DNA is TGTGCCAGCAGCTCCTATGTCAGTAGGGGTGATACGCAGTATTTT. It is translated as CASSSYVSRGDTQYF. The whole variable domain, filled in from reference TRBV7-8 and TRBJ2-3, reads GAGVSQSPRYKVAKRGQDVALRCDPISGHVSLFWYQQALGQGPEFLTYFQNEAQLDKSGLPSDRFFAERPEGSVSTLKIQRTQQEDSAVYLCASSSYVSRGDTQYFGPGTRLTVL.

V is TRBV7-8 and J is TRBJ2-1, with D maybe TRBD2 (7 bases). Trimming cost V 2 bases and J 5 bases, with 13 bases left between them. This CDR3 has 15 residues. Germline V gene sequence: CDR1 SGHVS, CDR2 FQNEAQ. The CDR3 is CASSLREGGDNEQFF. In DNA, the CDR3 is TGTGCCAGCAGCTTACGCGAGGGGGGGGACAATGAGCAGTTCTTC.

The table lists this clone with a few counts. The rearrangement uses TRBV5-1 and TRBJ2-5, with 11 bases identical to TRBD1. From germline, CDR1 is SGHRS and CDR2 YFSETQ. Trimming at V came to 5 bases and at J to 5 bases, leaving 5 bases not matched to a gene. The CDR3 spans 14 residues. The CDR3 here is CASSPGQGVETQYF. In DNA, the CDR3 is TGCGCCAGCAGTCCGGGACAGGGGGTCGAGACCCAGTACTTC.

DNA for the CDR3: TGTGCCAGCAGCTTACACGGACAGGGGAGGGCCCTCCACTTT. Translation gives CASSLHGQGRALHF. V and J are TRBV7-2 and TRBJ1-6; 9 nucleotides match TRBD1. The germline V gene encodes CDR1 SGHTA and CDR2 FQGNSA. CDR3 length: 14 amino acids. Trimming took 2 bases from V and 14 from J; bases not matched to a gene: 7.

This clone has just a few counts. This chain links TRBV18 with TRBJ2-3; perhaps TRBD2 as D (5 bases). This CDR3 contains 15 residues. Germline V CDR1 and CDR2: KGHSH, LQKENI. Trimming stripped 6 bases from V and 1 base from J, with 14 bases between. For the CDR3, the DNA is TGTGCCAGCTCCCTAGGCGCGGGCCGCACAGATACGCAGTATTTT. Protein product: CASSLGAGRTDTQYF.

The chain has TRBV2 and TRBJ2-7; D remains unclear. The V end lost 2 bases, the J end lost 2 bases, and 4 bases lay between the germline ends. This CDR3 is built from 12 residues. Germline V gene sequence: CDR1 SNHLY, CDR2 FYNNEI. The CDR3, as DNA: TGTGCCAGCAGTGAAAATACCTACGAGCAGTACTTC. It yields the protein CASSENTYEQYF.

Only one count was recorded for this clone. The chain joins TRBV6-5 to TRBJ1-1; possibly TRBD1 for D (5 bases). The CDR3 spans 11 residues. The germline gives CDR1 MNHEY, CDR2 SVGAGI. V was cut by 5 bases and J by 6 bases, with 7 bases left in between. CDR3 sequence reads: CASSQGAEAFF. CDR3 nucleotide sequence: TGTGCCAGCAGTCAGGGCGCTGAAGCTTTCTTT.

The CDR3 region is CASSLATGQEQYF. In DNA form, the CDR3 reads TGCGCCAGCAGCTTGGCAACAGGGCAAGAGCAGTACTTC. This chain joins TRBV5-1 and TRBJ2-7, with a tentative D call TRBD1 (6 bases). Deletions cut 0 bases from V and 7 bases from J, with 11 bases between. Germline V lookup: CDR1 SGHRS, CDR2 YFSETQ. The CDR3 runs 13 residues.

This clone was recorded a few times. The rearrangement links TRBV7-9 to TRBJ2-5; 8 nucleotides match TRBD1. From germline, CDR1 is SEHNR and CDR2 FQNEAQ (reference sequence). The CDR3 has 14 amino acids. The V gene end was trimmed by 5 bases and the J gene end by 4 bases; junction bases not matched to a gene: 6. Here the CDR3 DNA reads TGTGCCAGCAGCCCCGGACAGGGCGGAGAGACCCAGTACTTC. It is translated as CASSPGQGGETQYF. Full variable domain (rest looked up from reference TRBV7-9 and TRBJ2-5): DTGVSQNPRHKITKRGQNVTFRCDPISEHNRLYWYRQTLGQGPEFLTYFQNEAQLEKSRLLSDRFSAERPKGSFSTLEIQRTEQGDSAMYLCASSPGQGGETQYFGPGTRLLVL.

The chain links TRBV11-2 to TRBJ2-3; 8 bases are a match to TRBD1. This CDR3 is 16 amino acids long. Trimming at V came to 6 bases and at J to 4 bases, leaving 12 bases not matched to a gene. CDR1 is SGHAT, CDR2 FQNNGV, per germline. The CDR3 spells CASRHPGRGRPDTQYF. In nucleotides, the CDR3 is TGTGCCAGCAGGCATCCGGGCAGGGGGCGCCCAGATACGCAGTATTTT.

This chain connects TRBV27 to TRBJ2-6; D remains ambiguous. V was cut by 5 bases and J by 0 bases, with 8 bases left in between. The germline V gene has CDR1 MNHEY and CDR2 SMNVEV (reference sequence). The length of the CDR3 is 15 residues. The CDR3 reads CASSPYSSGANVLTF. The CDR3 region has the DNA TGTGCCAGCAGTCCTTACAGCTCTGGGGCCAACGTCCTGACTTTC.